Presented here are 3 T cell receptor beta chains from one specimen sequenced in a study of cytomegalovirus exposure and HLA in healthy donors. Researchers ran the PCR with 60 Vbeta and 13 Jbeta primers. Only in-frame clones appear in the TCRdb table, and some are missing; sequencing was by immunoSEQ multiplex PCR. The data show over 200,000 clones, with approximately 68% seen just once and about 1.9% held by the top ten. Material: PBMCs. These TCRs come from a woman in her 30s in good health and CMV-seronegative.

The chain couples TRBV19 to TRBJ1-1; 7 bases match TRBD1. Germline V gene lookup returns CDR1 LNHDA and CDR2 SQIVND (reference sequence). The J segment lost 1 base and the V segment lost 9 bases, leaving 5 bases of the junction unmatched. The CDR3 length is 13 residues. CDR3 region: CASRRGWNTEAFF. CDR3 coding DNA: TGTGCCAGCCGCAGGGGGTGGAACACTGAAGCTTTCTTT.

The rearrangement joins TRBV19 to TRBJ2-1, with TRBD2 identical over 10 bases. V trimming: 3 bases; J trimming: 6 bases; junction bases outside the gene matches: 8. CDR1 and CDR2 (germline): LNHDA, SQIVND (reference sequence). There are 16 residues in the CDR3. CDR3: CASSIFGLAASNEQFF. In DNA, the CDR3 is TGTGCCAGTAGTATCTTTGGACTAGCGGCCTCCAATGAGCAGTTCTTC.

This clone was recorded a few times. The chain employs TRBV19 and TRBJ2-3; TRBD1 matches at 8 bases. This CDR3 has 14 residues. V trimming: 8 bases; J trimming: 1 base; junction bases outside the gene matches: 5. Per germline, CDR1 LNHDA and CDR2 SQIVND (reference sequence). CDR3 loop: CASGSGQGTDTQYF. The CDR3 DNA reads as TGTGCCAGTGGATCGGGACAGGGCACAGATACGCAGTATTTT.